This TCR beta chain was captured in a study of cytomegalovirus exposure and HLA in healthy donors. Across the study: As released early, the data held roughly 85 million unique TCRs from HLA-typed donors. Notes on the study in general: By a later analysis, the bulk of CMV-associated TCR beta chains appeared HLA-restricted. A later analysis linked a missense variant in DCLRE1C to the trimming of TCR beta V and J genes. An analysis done earlier found most TCR beta V segments productive about 87% or about 30% of the time.

To note about this clone: What it binds is unknown.

PCR primers comprised 60 Vbeta and 13 Jbeta primers. Data came from immunoSEQ multiplex PCR; TCRdb stores just in-frame clones and leaves some out. This table has more than 95,000 clones, roughly three quarters appearing once. The germline CDR1 and CDR2 sequences are SEHNR and FQNEAQ (reference sequence). The CDR3 has 17 residues. The ends were cut back, 2 bases at V and 1 base at J, with 17 bases in the middle. The clonotype originates from a woman aged 25 to 39 in good health and CMV-seronegative. The source material was PBMCs. The chain uses TRBV7-9 and TRBJ1-1, with D possibly TRBD1 on 6 matching bases. The CDR3 loop reads CASSLLQGSARNTEAFF. CDR3 sequence (DNA): TGTGCCAGCAGCTTACTACAGGGCAGTGCGAGGAACACTGAAGCTTTCTTT.